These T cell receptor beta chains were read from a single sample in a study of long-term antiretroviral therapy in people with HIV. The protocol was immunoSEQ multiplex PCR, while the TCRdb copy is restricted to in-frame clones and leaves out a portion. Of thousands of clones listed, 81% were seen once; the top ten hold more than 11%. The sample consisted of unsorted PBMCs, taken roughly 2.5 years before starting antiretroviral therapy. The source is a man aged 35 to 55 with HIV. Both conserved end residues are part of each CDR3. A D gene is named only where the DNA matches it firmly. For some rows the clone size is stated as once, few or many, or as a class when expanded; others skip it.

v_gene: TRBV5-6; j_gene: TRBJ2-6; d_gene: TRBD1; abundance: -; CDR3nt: TGTGGAGGACAGGGACCCTCTGGGGCCAACGTCCTGACTTTC; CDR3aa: CGGQGPSGANVLTF
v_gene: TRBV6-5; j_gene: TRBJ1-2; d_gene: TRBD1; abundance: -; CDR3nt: TGTGCCAGCAGTAGACAGGGGGGCTTAGAGGGCTACACCTTC; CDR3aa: CASSRQGGLEGYTF
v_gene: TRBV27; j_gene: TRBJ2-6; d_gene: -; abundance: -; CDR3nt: TGTGCCAGCAGTCAACTGTCTCCTTCTGGGACCAACGTCCTGACTTTC; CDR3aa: CASSQLSPSGTNVLTF
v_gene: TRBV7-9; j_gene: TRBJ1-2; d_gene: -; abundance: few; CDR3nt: TGTGCCAGCAGCCCGGGACTCCCAGGTCCCTATGGCTACACCTTC; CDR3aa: CASSPGLPGPYGYTF
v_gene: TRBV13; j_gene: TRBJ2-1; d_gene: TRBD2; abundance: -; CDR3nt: TGTGCCAGCCGTAGCGGGGGGGCGAGTGAGCAGTTCTTC; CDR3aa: CASRSGGASEQFF
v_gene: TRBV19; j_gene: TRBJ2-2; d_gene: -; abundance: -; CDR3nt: TGTGCCAGTAGTACCTCGACAGGGAACACCGGGGAGCTGTTTTTT; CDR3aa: CASSTSTGNTGELFF
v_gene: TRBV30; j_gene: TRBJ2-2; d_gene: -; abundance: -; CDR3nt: TGTGCCTTAGACTCGGAGAACACCGGGGAGCTGTTTTTT; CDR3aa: CALDSENTGELFF
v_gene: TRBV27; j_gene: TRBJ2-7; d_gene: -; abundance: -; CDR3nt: TGTGCCAGCAGTTTAAGTCAGAGCTCCTACGAGCAGTACTTC; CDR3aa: CASSLSQSSYEQYF
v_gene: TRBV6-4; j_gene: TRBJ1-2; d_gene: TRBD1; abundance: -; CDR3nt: TGTGCCAGCAGTCCGGAACAGGGGAAGAACTATGGCTACACCTTC; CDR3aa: CASSPEQGKNYGYTF
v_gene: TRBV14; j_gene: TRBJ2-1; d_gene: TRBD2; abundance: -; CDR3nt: TGTGCCAGCAGCCAAGTTACGGGGGGATACAATGAGCAGTTCTTC; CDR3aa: CASSQVTGGYNEQFF